These T cell receptor beta chains were read from a single sample in a study of blood T cell repertoires in COVID-19. Sequencing was performed with immunoSEQ multiplex PCR; in TCRdb, only in-frame clones are kept and a portion is missing. The sample consists of 100,000 or so clones, under 90% of them appearing once. The material sequenced was peripheral blood. The receptor source for this set is a human donor in a cohort sampled during active COVID-19. Each CDR3 is given with its conserved first and last residue. D genes are given only for firm matches. Some rows mark clone size as missing; the rest say once, few, many or name a class of expanded clone.

-	TRBV7-2	16	TRBJ1-2	TRBD1	TGTGCCAGCAGCTTAGCGGGGACAGGGGGCATTCATGGCTACACCTTC	CASSLAGTGGIHGYTF
-	TRBV5-5	16	TRBJ1-4	-	TGTGCCAGCAGCCCAACCGCGGGGGGCGGCGGGGAAAAACTGTTTTTT	CASSPTAGGGGEKLFF
-	TRBV11-2	11	TRBJ2-1	-	TGTGCCAGCAGCTTAGCCTATGAGCAGTTCTTC	CASSLAYEQFF
-	TRBV19	14	TRBJ1-5	-	TGTGCCAGTAGCCTCGCGACAGGCAATCAGCCCCAGCATTTT	CASSLATGNQPQHF
-	TRBV6-2/TRBV6-3	14	TRBJ2-3	-	TGTGCCAGCAGTCAGGGACAAGTTACAGATACGCAGTATTTT	CASSQGQVTDTQYF
-	TRBV18	14	TRBJ1-5	-	TGTGCCAGCTCGTCCTCGGGGAGCAATCAGCCCCAGCATTTT	CASSSSGSNQPQHF
-	TRBV7-2	13	TRBJ1-1	-	TGTGCCAGCAGCTCACAGGGACGGCCTGAAGCTTTCTTT	CASSSQGRPEAFF
-	TRBV24-1	14	TRBJ1-5	-	TGTGCCACCAGTGCATCAGGGGTCAATCAGCCCCAGCATTTT	CATSASGVNQPQHF
-	TRBV6-4	15	TRBJ2-1	TRBD2	TGTGCCAGCAGTGTCCTAGCGGGAGGCCACAATGAGCAGTTCTTC	CASSVLAGGHNEQFF
-	TRBV2	11	TRBJ1-1	-	TGTGCCAGCATTTCGGACACTGAAGCTTTCTTT	CASISDTEAFF
few	TRBV27	15	TRBJ1-2	-	TGTGCCAGCAGTCCCCTTTTCGGAGGCAACTATGGCTACACCTTC	CASSPLFGGNYGYTF
-	TRBV10-2	13	TRBJ2-1	TRBD2	TGCGCCAGCAATATAGCGGGGGGCAATGAGCAGTTCTTC	CASNIAGGNEQFF
-	TRBV5-4	14	TRBJ2-2	-	TGTGCCAGCAGCTTGATACAGTCCACCGGGGAGCTGTTTTTT	CASSLIQSTGELFF
-	TRBV10-1	14	TRBJ1-2	-	TGCGCCAGCAGCTCGTTGACAGTGGGCTATGGCTACACCTTC	CASSSLTVGYGYTF
-	TRBV6-5	15	TRBJ1-2	TRBD1	TGTGCCAGCAGACCTACCAGGGGGTCTAACTATGGCTACACCTTC	CASRPTRGSNYGYTF
-	TRBV5-5	12	TRBJ1-4	-	TGTGCCAGCAACAATCAAAAGGAAAAACTGTTTTTT	CASNNQKEKLFF
-	TRBV6-5	14	TRBJ1-6	TRBD1	TGTGCCAGCAGCCTCGGACAGGGATATTCACCCCTCCACTTT	CASSLGQGYSPLHF
-	TRBV5-1	13	TRBJ1-2	-	TGCGCCAGCAGCACGGACAGTCTCTATGGCTACACCTTC	CASSTDSLYGYTF
-	TRBV28	15	TRBJ1-5	-	TGTGCCAGCAGTCTTGGGGGCATTCGCAATCAGCCCCAGCATTTT	CASSLGGIRNQPQHF
-	TRBV4-3	15	TRBJ2-7	TRBD2	TGCGCCAGCAGCCAAGTCCTAGCGGATGAGTACGAGCAGTACTTC	CASSQVLADEYEQYF
-	TRBV4-3	14	TRBJ2-3	-	TGCGCCAGCAGCCCAGGGAGGGGGTGGAGTACGCAGTATTTT	CASSPGRGWSTQYF
-	TRBV27	13	TRBJ1-6	-	TGTGCCAGCAGTTGGGGAGGTAATTCACCCCTCCACTTT	CASSWGGNSPLHF
-	TRBV19	20	TRBJ2-7	-	TGTGCCAGTAGTAGGGGACAGGGGACAACTAGCGGGCGGTCCTCCTACGAGCAGTACTTC	CASSRGQGTTSGRSSYEQYF
-	TRBV5-4	15	TRBJ1-6	-	TGTGCCAGCAGCCCCTCATGGCACAATAATTCACCCCTCCACTTT	CASSPSWHNNSPLHF
-	TRBV5-1	15	TRBJ2-1	TRBD1	TGCGCCAGCGGGGTAACAGGGGGGTCCTACAATGAGCAGTTCTTC	CASGVTGGSYNEQFF
many	TRBV12-1	15	TRBJ2-7	-	TGTGCCAGCAGCCCTTCGACCCCGGGAGCCTACGAGCAGTACTTC	CASSPSTPGAYEQYF
-	TRBV7-6	14	TRBJ1-1	-	TGTGCCAGCAGCTTTAGGCCGTGGAGCACTGAAGCTTTCTTT	CASSFRPWSTEAFF
-	TRBV7-9	14	TRBJ2-3	-	TGTGCCAGCAGTCGTAGCGATTACACAGATACGCAGTATTTT	CASSRSDYTDTQYF
many	TRBV30	17	TRBJ1-6	TRBD1	TGTGCCTGGAGTGGCAGACAGGGAAACACTGTCCGGTCACCCCTCCACTTT	CAWSGRQGNTVRSPLHF
once	TRBV5-1	15	TRBJ2-1	TRBD1	TGCGCCAGCAGCGGCCAGGGACAGGGGTACAATGAGCAGTTCTTC	CASSGQGQGYNEQFF
-	TRBV2	11	TRBJ2-1	-	TGTGCCAGCAGGAGAGGCAATGAGCAGTTCTTC	CASRRGNEQFF
-	TRBV27	15	TRBJ1-4	-	TGTGCCAGCAGTATCCGGAGCGCAACTAATGAAAAACTGTTTTTT	CASSIRSATNEKLFF
-	TRBV5-5	12	TRBJ2-7	-	TGTGCCAGCAGCTTGGCCGAGACAGAGCAGTACTTC	CASSLAETEQYF
-	TRBV18	16	TRBJ1-1	-	TGTGCCAGCTCACCACCGGGGGGATCCATGAACACTGAAGCTTTCTTT	CASSPPGGSMNTEAFF
once	TRBV5-1	14	TRBJ1-2	-	TGCGCCAGCAAAGGGCAGGGGAGTATTCGTGGCTACACCTTC	CASKGQGSIRGYTF